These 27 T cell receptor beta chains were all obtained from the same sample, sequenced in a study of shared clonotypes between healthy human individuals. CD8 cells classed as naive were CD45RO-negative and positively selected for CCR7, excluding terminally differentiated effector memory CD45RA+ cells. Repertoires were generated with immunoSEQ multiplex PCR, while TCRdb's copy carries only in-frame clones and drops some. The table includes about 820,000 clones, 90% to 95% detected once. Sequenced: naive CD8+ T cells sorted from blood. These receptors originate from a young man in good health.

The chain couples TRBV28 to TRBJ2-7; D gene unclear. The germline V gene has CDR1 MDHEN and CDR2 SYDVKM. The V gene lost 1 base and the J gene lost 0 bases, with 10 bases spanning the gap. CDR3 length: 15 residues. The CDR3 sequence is CASSLSYLNSYEQYF. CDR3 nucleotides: TGTGCCAGCAGTTTATCGTACTTAAACTCCTACGAGCAGTACTTC.

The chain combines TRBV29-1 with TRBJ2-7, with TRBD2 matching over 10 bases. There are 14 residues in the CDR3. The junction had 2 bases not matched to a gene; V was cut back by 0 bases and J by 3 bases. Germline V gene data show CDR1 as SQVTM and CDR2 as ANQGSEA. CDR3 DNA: TGCAGCGTTGAAGAAGCTAGCGGGAGCTACGAGCAGTACTTC. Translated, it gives CSVEEASGSYEQYF.

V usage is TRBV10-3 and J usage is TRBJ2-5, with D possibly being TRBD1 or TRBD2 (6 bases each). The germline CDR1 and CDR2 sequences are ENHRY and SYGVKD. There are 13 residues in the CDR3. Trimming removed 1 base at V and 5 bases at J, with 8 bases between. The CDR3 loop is CAISEWGAETQYF. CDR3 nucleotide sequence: TGTGCCATCAGTGAGTGGGGGGCGGAGACCCAGTACTTC.

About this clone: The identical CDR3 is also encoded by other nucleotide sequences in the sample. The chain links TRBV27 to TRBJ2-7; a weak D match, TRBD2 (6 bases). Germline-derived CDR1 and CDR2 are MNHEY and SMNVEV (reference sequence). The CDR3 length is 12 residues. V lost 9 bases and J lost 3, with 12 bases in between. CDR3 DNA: TGTGCCAGTCGGGACTCCGTCTACGAGCAGTACTTC. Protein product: CASRDSVYEQYF.

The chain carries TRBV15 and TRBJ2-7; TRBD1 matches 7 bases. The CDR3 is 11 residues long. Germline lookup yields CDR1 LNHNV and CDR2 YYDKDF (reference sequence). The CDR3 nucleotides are TGTGGGACAGGAGACTCCTACGAGCAGTACTTC. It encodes CGTGDSYEQYF.

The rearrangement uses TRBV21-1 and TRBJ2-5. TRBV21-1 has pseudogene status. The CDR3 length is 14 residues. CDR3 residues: CASSKPQGRETQYF. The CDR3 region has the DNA TGTGCCAGCAGCAAACCCCAGGGGAGGGAGACCCAGTACTTC.

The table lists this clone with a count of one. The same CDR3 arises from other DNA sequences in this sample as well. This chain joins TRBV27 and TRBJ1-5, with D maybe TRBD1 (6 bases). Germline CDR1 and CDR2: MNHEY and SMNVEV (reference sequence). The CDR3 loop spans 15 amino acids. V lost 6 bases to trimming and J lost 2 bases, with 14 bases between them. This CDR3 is CASSPGGGRNQPQHF. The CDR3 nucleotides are TGTGCCAGCAGCCCCGGGGGGGGCCGCAATCAGCCCCAGCATTTT.

The CDR3 is CASSFPFSNQPQHF. DNA of the CDR3: TGTGCCAGCAGCTTCCCATTTAGCAATCAGCCCCAGCATTTT. The chain carries TRBV7-2 and TRBJ1-5; D unclear. V was cut by 3 bases and J by 0 bases, with 6 bases left in between. The CDR3 has 14 residues. Germline V gene lookup returns CDR1 SGHTA and CDR2 FQGNSA.

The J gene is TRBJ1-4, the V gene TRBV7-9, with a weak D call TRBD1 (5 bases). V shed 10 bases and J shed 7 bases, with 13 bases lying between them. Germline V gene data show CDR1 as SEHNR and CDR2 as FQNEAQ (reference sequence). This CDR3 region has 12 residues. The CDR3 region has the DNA TGTGCCACTTCCCGGGGCATTGAAAAACTGTTTTTT. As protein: CATSRGIEKLFF.

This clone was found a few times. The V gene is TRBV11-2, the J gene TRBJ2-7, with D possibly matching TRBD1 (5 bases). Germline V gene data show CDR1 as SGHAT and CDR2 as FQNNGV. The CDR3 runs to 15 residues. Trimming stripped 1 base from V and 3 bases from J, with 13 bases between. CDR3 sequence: CASSLVGDRYYEQYF. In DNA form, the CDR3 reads TGTGCCAGCAGCTTAGTTGGTGACAGATACTACGAGCAGTACTTC.

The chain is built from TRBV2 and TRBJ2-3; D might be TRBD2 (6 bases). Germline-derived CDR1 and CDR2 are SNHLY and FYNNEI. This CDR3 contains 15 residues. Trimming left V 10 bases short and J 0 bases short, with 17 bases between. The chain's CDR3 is CANKTGLSSTDTQYF. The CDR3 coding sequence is TGTGCCAACAAGACGGGACTTAGTAGCACAGATACGCAGTATTTT. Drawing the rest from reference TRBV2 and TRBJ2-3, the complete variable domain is EPEVTQTPSHQVTQMGQEVILRCVPISNHLYFYWYRQILGQKVEFLVSFYNNEISEKSEIFDDQFSVERPDGSNFTLKIRSTKLEDSAMYFCANKTGLSSTDTQYFGPGTRLTVL.

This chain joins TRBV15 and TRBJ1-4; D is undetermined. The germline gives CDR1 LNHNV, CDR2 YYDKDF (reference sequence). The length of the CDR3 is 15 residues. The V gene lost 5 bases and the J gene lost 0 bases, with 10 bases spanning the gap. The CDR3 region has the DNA TGTGCCACCAGCGGATCGCCGGCAACTAATGAAAAACTGTTTTTT. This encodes CATSGSPATNEKLFF.

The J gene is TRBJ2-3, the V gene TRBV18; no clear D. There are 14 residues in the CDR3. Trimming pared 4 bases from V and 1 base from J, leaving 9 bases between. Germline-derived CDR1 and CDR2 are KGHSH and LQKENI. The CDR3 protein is CASSLPWGTDTQYF. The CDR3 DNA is TGTGCCAGCTCACTGCCCTGGGGCACAGATACGCAGTATTTT.

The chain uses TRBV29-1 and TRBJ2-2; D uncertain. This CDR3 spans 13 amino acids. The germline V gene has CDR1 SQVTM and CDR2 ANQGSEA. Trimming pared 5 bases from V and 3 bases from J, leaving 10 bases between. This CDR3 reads CSVSLVDTGELFF. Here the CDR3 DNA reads TGCAGCGTTTCCTTGGTGGACACCGGGGAGCTGTTTTTT.

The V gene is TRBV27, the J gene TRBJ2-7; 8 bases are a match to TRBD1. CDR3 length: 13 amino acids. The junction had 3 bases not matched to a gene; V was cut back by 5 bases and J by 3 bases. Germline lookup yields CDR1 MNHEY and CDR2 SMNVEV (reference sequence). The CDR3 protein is CASSHGQGYEQYF. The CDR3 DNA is TGTGCCAGCAGTCACGGACAGGGCTACGAGCAGTACTTC.

The CDR3 sequence: CASSQDPGTHYGYTF. The CDR3 DNA reads TGCGCCAGCAGCCAAGATCCGGGGACCCACTATGGCTACACCTTC. The rearrangement joins TRBV4-1 to TRBJ1-2, with D possibly being TRBD1 (5 bases). V was trimmed by 0 bases and J by 3 bases, leaving 11 bases between them. CDR1 is MGHRA, CDR2 YSYEKL, per germline. The CDR3 contains 15 residues.

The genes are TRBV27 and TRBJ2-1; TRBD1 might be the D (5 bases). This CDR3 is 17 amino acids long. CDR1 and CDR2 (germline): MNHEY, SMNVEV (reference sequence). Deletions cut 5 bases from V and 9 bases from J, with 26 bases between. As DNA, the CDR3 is TGTGCCAGCAGTCCACCAGCTGGCAGGGTTGGATACGGTGAGCAGTTCTTC. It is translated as CASSPPAGRVGYGEQFF.

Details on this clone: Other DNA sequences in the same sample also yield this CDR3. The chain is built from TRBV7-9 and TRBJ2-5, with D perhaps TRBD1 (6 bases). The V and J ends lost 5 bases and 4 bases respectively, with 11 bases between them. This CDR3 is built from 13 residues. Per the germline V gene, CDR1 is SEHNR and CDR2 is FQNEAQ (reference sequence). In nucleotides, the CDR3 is TGTGCCAGCAGCCCCCGGGACACAGAGACCCAGTACTTC. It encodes CASSPRDTETQYF.

CDR3 bases: TGTGCCAGCAGCTCTCCGTTCGGGGAGCTGTTTTTT. It yields the protein CASSSPFGELFF. V and J are TRBV7-9 and TRBJ2-2, with unresolved D. CDR1 is SEHNR and CDR2 is FQNEAQ in the germline V gene (reference sequence). The V and J ends lost 4 bases and 7 bases respectively, with 7 bases between them. CDR3 length: 12 residues.

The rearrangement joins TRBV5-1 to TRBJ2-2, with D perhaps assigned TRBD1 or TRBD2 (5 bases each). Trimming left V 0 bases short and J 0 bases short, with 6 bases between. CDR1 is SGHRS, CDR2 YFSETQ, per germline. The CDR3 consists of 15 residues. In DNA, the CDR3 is TGCGCCAGCAGCTTGGCGGGGCCGAACACCGGGGAGCTGTTTTTT. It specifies CASSLAGPNTGELFF.

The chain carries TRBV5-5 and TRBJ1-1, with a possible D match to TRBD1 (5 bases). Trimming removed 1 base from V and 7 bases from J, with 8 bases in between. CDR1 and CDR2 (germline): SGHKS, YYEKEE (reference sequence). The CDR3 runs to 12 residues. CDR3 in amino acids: CASSLWGGEAFF. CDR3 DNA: TGTGCCAGCAGCTTGTGGGGCGGTGAAGCTTTCTTT.

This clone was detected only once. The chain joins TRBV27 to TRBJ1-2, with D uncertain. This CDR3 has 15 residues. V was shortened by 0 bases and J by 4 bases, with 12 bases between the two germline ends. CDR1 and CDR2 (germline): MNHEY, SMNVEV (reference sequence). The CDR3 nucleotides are TGTGCCAGCAGTTTATCGGTCGGGCAGATCTATGGCTACACCTTC. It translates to CASSLSVGQIYGYTF.

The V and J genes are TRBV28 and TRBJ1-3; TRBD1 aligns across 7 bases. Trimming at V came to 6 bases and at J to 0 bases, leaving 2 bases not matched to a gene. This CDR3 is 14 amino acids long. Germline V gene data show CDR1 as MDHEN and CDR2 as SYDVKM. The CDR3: CASRGTASGNTIYF. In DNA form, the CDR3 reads TGTGCCAGCAGAGGGACAGCCTCTGGAAACACCATATATTTT.

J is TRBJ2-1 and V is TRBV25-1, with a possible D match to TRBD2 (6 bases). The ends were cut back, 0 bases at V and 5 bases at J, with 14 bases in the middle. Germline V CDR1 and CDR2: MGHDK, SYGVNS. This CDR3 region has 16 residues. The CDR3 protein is CASSEYVAEVDNEQFF. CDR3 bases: TGTGCCAGCAGTGAATACGTAGCGGAAGTCGACAATGAGCAGTTCTTC.

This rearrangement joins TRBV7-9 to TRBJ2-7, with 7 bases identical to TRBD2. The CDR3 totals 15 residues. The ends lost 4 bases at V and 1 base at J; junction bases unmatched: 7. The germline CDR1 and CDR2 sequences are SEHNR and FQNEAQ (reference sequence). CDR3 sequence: CASSSPLAESYEQYF. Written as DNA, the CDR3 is TGTGCCAGCAGCTCCCCCCTAGCGGAGTCCTACGAGCAGTACTTC.

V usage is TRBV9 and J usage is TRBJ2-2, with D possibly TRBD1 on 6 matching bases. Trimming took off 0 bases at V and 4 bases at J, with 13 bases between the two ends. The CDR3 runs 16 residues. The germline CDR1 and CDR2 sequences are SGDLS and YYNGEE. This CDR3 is CASSVGSGVTTGELFF. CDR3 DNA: TGTGCCAGCAGCGTAGGTTCAGGGGTCACCACCGGGGAGCTGTTTTTT.

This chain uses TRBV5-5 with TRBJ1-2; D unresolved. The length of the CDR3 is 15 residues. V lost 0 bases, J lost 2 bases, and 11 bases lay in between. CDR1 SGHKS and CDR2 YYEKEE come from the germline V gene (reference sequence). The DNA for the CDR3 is TGTGCCAGCAGCTTGGCCCCCTCAAAGAACTATGGCTACACCTTC. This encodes CASSLAPSKNYGYTF.